The clone carrying this T cell receptor (beta chain) was observed a few times. The V gene lost 3 bases and the J gene lost 2 bases, with 7 bases spanning the gap. The germline CDR1 and CDR2 sequences are SNHLY and FYNNEI. The CDR3 is 13 residues long. This sample is part of a study of blood T cell repertoires in COVID-19. Assay used: immunoSEQ multiplex PCR; TCRdb lists only in-frame clones, some missing. The sample lists fewer than 600,000 clones; nearly 90% were seen once. J is TRBJ1-2 and V is TRBV2; TRBD1 might be the D (5 bases). The sequence derives from a man between 18 and 35 years old with COVID-19, enrolled during active disease. Sequences were obtained from peripheral blood. This CDR3 is CASSDSGNYGYTF. The CDR3 bases are TGTGCCAGCAGTGATTCAGGGAACTATGGCTACACCTTC.